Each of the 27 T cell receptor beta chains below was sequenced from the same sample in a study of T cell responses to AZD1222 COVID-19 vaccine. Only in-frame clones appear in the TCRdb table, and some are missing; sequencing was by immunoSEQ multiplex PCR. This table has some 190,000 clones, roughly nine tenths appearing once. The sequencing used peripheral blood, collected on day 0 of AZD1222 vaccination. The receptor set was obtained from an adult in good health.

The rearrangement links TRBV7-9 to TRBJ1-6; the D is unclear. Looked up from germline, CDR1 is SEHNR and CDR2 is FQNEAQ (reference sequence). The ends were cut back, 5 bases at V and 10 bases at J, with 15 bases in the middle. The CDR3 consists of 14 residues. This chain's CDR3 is CASSPREGGSPLHF. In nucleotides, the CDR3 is TGTGCCAGCAGCCCTCGGGAGGGCGGGTCACCCCTCCACTTT.

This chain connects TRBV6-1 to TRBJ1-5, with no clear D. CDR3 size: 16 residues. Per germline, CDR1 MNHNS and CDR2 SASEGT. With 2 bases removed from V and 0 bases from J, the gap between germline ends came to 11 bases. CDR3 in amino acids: CASSELVQYSNQPQHF. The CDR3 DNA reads TGTGCCAGCAGTGAATTGGTCCAATATAGCAATCAGCCCCAGCATTTT.

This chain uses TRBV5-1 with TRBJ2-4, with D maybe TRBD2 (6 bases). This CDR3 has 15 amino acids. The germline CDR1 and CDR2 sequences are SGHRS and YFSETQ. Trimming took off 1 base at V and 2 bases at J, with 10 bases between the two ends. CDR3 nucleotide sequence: TGCGCCAGCAGCTTGACTAGCCCTTCCAAAAACATTCAGTACTTC. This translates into CASSLTSPSKNIQYF.

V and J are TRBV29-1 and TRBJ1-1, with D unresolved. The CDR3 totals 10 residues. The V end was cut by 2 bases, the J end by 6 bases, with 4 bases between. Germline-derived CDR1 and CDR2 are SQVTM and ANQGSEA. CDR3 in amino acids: CSVELAEAFF. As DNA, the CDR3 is TGCAGCGTTGAACTCGCTGAAGCTTTCTTT.

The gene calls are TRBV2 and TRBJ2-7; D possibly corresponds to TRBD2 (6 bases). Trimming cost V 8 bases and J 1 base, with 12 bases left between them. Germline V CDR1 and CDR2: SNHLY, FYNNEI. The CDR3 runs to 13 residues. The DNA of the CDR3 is TGTGCCAGCCCCCGGGACTCTTCCTACGAGCAGTACTTC. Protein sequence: CASPRDSSYEQYF.

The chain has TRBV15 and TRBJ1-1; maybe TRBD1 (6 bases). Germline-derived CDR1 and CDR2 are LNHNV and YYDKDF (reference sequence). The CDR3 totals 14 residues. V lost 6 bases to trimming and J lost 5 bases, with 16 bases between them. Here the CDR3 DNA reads TGTGCCACCAGGGATACGGGGGGCGCGACTGAAGCTTTCTTT. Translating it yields CATRDTGGATEAFF.

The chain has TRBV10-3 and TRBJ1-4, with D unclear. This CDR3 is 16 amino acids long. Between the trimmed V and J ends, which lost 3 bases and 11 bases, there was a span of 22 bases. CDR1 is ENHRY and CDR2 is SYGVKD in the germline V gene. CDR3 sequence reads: CAISDFSPAPREKLFF. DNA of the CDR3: TGTGCCATCAGTGATTTTAGTCCGGCCCCTCGGGAGAAACTGTTTTTT.

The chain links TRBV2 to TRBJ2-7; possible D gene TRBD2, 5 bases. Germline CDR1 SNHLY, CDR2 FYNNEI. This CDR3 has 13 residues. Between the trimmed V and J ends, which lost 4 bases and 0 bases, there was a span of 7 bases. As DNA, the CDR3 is TGTGCCAGCAGTGCGGGGAGCTCCTACGAGCAGTACGTC. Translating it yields CASSAGSSYEQYV.

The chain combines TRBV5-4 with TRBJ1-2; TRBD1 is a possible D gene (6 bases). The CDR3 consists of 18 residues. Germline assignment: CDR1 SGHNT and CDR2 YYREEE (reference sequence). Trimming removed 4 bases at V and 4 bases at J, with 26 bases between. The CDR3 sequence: CASSPDSAGAAPFYGYTF. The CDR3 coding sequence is TGTGCCAGCAGCCCGGACTCCGCGGGGGCGGCCCCATTCTATGGCTACACCTTC. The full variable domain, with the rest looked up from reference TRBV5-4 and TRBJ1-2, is ETGVTQSPTHLIKTRGQQVTLRCSSQSGHNTVSWYQQALGQGPQFIFQYYREEENGRGNFPPRFSGLQFPNYSSELNVNALELDDSALYLCASSPDSAGAAPFYGYTFGSGTRLTVV.

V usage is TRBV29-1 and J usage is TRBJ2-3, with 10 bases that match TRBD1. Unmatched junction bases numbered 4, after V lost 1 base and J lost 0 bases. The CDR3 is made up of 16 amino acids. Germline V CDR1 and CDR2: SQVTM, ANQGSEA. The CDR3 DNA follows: TGCAGCGTTGAAGGAGACAGGGGGCCTAGCACAGATACGCAGTATTTT. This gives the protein CSVEGDRGPSTDTQYF.

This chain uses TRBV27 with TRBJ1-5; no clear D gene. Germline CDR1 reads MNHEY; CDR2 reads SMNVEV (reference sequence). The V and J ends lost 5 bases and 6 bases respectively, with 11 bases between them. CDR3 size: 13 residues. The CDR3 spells CASSQRGFQPQHF. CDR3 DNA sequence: TGTGCCAGCAGTCAGAGAGGGTTTCAGCCCCAGCATTTT.

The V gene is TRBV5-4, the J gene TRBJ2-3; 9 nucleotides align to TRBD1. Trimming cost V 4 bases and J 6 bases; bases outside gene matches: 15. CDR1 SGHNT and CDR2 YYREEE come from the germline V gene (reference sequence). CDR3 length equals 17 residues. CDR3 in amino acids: CASSPSSGQGFWDTQYF. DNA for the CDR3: TGTGCCAGCAGCCCATCCTCGGGACAGGGTTTTTGGGATACGCAGTATTTT.

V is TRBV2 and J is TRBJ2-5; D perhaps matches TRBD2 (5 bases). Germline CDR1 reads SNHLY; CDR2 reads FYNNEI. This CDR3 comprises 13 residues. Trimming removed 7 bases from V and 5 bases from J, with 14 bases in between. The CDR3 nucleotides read TGTGCCAGCAAGTACGGGGATGCGGAGACCCAGTACTTC. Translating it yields CASKYGDAETQYF.

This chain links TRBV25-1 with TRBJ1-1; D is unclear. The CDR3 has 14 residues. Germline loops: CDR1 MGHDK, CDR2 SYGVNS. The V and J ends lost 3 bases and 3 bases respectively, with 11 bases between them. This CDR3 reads CASSDLQQDTEAFF. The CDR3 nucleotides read TGTGCCAGCAGTGACCTGCAGCAGGACACTGAAGCTTTCTTT.

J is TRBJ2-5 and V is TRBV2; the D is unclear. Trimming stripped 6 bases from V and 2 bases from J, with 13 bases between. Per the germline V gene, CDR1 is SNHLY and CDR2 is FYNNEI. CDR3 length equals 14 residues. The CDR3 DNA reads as TGTGCCAGCAGCAACATGATGCTACAAGAGACCCAGTACTTC. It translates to CASSNMMLQETQYF.

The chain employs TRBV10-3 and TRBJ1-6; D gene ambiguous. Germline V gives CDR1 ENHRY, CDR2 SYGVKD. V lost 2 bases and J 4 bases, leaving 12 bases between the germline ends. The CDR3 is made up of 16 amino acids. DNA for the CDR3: TGTGCCATCAGTGAGACCGCGGCTCAGTATAATTCACCCCTCCACTTT. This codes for CAISETAAQYNSPLHF.

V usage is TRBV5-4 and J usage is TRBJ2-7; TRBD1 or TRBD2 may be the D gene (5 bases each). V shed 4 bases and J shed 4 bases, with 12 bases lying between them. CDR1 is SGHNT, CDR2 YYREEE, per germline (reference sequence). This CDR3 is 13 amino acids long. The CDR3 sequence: CASSRDPEYEQYF. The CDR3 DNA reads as TGTGCCAGCAGCAGGGACCCGGAATACGAGCAGTACTTC.

The CDR3: CASSLDGQGANSPLHF. The CDR3 DNA reads as TGCGCCAGCAGCTTGGATGGGCAGGGGGCGAATTCACCCCTCCACTTT. The chain combines TRBV5-1 with TRBJ1-6; TRBD1 aligns across 8 bases. V trimming: 0 bases; J trimming: 7 bases; junction bases outside the gene matches: 6. The germline CDR1 and CDR2 sequences are SGHRS and YFSETQ. The CDR3 is made up of 16 amino acids.

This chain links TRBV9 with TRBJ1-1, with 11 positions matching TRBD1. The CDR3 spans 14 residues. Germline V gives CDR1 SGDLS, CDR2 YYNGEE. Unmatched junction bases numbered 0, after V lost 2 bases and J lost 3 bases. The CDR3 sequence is CASSVGQGDTEAFF. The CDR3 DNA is TGTGCCAGCAGCGTGGGACAGGGGGACACTGAAGCTTTCTTT.

The CDR3 DNA sequence: TGTGCCAGCAGCCAATCCTTATCCCCCCGAAACCGAAATCAGCCCCAGCATTTT. It yields the protein CASSQSLSPRNRNQPQHF. This rearrangement joins TRBV4-2 to TRBJ1-5; D unclear. V was cut by 2 bases and J by 4 bases, with 21 bases left in between. Germline CDR1 LGHNA, CDR2 YNFKEQ. CDR3 length equals 18 residues.

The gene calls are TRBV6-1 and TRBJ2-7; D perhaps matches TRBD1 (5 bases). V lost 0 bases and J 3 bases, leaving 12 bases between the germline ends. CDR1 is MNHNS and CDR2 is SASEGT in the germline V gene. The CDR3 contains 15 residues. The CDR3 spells CASSEAGAVFYEQYV. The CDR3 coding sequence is TGTGCCAGCAGTGAAGCTGGGGCAGTTTTCTACGAGCAGTACGTC.

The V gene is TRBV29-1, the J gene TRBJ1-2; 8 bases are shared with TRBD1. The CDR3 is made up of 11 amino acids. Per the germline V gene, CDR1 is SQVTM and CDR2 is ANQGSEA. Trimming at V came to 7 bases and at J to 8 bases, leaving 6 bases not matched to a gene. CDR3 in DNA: TGCAGCGCGGGACAGGTGGAGGGCTACACCTTC. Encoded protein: CSAGQVEGYTF.

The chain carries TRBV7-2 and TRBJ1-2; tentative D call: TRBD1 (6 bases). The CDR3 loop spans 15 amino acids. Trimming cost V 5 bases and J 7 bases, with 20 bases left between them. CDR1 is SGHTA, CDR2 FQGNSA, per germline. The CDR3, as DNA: TGTGCCAGCAGCACCTTTTTGGGGGCAGTGGGTGGCTACACCTTC. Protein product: CASSTFLGAVGGYTF.

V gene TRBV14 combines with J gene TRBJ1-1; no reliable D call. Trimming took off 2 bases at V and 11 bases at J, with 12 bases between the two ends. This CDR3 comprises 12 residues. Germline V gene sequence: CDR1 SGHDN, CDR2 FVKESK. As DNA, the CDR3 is TGTGCCAGCAGCCAAAGTGGCTCCCGGGCTTTCTTT. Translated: CASSQSGSRAFF.

The CDR3 nucleotides read TGTGCCAGCAGCCCACAGCGGGGGGACACAGATACGCAGTATTTT. This sequence encodes CASSPQRGDTDTQYF. This chain uses TRBV11-3 with TRBJ2-3, with 9 bases aligning to TRBD2. Germline V gene lookup returns CDR1 SGHNT and CDR2 YENEEA. This CDR3 is 15 amino acids long. V shed 5 bases, J shed 2 bases, and the junction held 5 bases outside the gene matches.

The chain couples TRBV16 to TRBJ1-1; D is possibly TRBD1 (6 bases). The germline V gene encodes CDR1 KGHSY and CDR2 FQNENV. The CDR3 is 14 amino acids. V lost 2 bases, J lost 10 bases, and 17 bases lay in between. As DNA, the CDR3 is TGTGCCAGCAGCCAAGATGGACAGCCGGGGGGAGCTTTCTTT. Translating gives CASSQDGQPGGAFF.

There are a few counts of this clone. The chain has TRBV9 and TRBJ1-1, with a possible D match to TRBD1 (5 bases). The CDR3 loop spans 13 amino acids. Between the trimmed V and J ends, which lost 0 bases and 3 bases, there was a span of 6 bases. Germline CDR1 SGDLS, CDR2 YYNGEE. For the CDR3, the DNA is TGTGCCAGCAGCGTAGGAGGGGACACTGAAGCTTTCTTT. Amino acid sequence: CASSVGGDTEAFF.